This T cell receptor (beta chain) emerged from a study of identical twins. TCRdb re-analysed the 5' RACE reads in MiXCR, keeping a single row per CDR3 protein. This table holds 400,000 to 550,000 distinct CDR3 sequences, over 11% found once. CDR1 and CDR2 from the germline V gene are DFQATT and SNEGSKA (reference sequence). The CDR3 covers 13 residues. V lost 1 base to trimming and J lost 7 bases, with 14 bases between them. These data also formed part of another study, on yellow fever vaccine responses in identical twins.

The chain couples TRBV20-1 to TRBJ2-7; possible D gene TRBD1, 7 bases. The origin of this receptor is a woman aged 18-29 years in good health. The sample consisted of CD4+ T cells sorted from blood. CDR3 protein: CSARAKGAGEQYF. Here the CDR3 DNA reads TGCAGTGCTAGAGCAAAGGGGGCGGGGGAGCAGTACTTC.